This T cell receptor (beta chain) is drawn from a study of T cells after yellow fever vaccination (dated by TCRdb to between 2019 and 2020). Turning to the overall study: The SMART-Seq v4 Ultra Low Input RNA kit was used to prepare libraries from fractions with low cell numbers. Two healthy male donors made up the cohort, one aged 18 to 29 years and the other aged 30 to 39 years. To track T-cell clones before and after primary and booster YFV17D yellow fever vaccination, bulk TCR alpha and beta repertoires were sequenced longitudinally. Blood was collected at multiple timepoints before and after primary and secondary immunization, and bulk PBMC replicates and cell subsets were isolated.

Taken with the paper, the label for treatment or condition translates to: live attenuated yellow fever vaccine strain. At each blood-draw timepoint, two biological replicates of bulk PBMCs were collected. A standard Ficoll-Paque protocol was used to isolate PBMCs from peripheral blood. TriZol was used to extract RNA from bulk PBMCs, CD4 and CD8 fractions, and dextramer-positive and dextramer-negative fractions. This clonotype has a handful of counts. The antigen it recognizes is unknown. Per-base quality was not reported, and no clone a single base away is much larger than it. The CDR3 holds 16 amino acids from the cysteine to the phenylalanine. The retained sequence is limited to the CDR3, 48 bases, with the frame set at the first base. From a lookup of the germline V gene, CDR1 and CDR2 are LGHNA and YNFKEQ. Here V drops 0 bases and J drops 6 bases, and the junction holds 10 bases not matched to any gene.

What the work shows at the level of the full study, not this receptor alone: A small share of clonotypes was detected in both CD4 and CD8 compartments, with the overlap likely arising from convergent recombination. Most clones expanded after primary vaccination were re-detected after the booster (about 95% of CD4 and approximately 85% of CD8), suggesting broad memory maintenance. Computational filtering was required because FACS-sorted repertoires could contain abundant contaminating clonotypes from the bulk population. The secondary T-cell response was weaker than the primary response but faster, peaking on day 5 instead of day 15. The study included only a couple of donors, which limits how far the findings can be generalized.

TCR cDNA was made using 5'RACE template switching, a step that added a universal primer site and unique molecular identifiers. Priming for cDNA synthesis came from both the TCR alpha and TCR beta constant segments. Library amplification used two PCR steps, and the second PCR step added sample barcodes and sequencing adapters. Libraries were sequenced on Illumina HiSeq 2500 (2x100 bp) or NovaSeq (2x150 bp). In the authors' own workflow: Demultiplexing of reads and collapsing into UMI consensus sequences were performed with MIGEC, and V(D)J alignment was carried out with MiXCR. Clonotypes responding to the vaccine were identified with edgeR on replicate PBMC samples, with the criteria of FDR below 0.01 and a log2 fold change above 5 up to day 15. Bulk clonotypes were assigned CD4 or CD8 identity according to which sequenced CD4 or CD8 repertoire held them at higher abundance. TCRdb reprocessed the public reads (quality trimming at Q25 with fastp, clone calling with MiXCR) and kept in-frame beta chains. Each entry is one CDR3 protein sequence, shown with its most common DNA and genes. TCRdb, rather than the study authors, made the V and J calls. This sample holds 300,000 to 350,000 distinct CDR3 sequences; approximately 8% were observed only once. Of the sample, roughly 15% is held by the ten largest clones.

Material: PBMCs, obtained roughly 47 days after the first yellow fever vaccination. Here the chain combines TRBV4-2 and TRBJ1-2; TRBD1 lines up with 7 middle nucleotides. The TCR was taken from a man aged 18 to 29 who received the YFV17D yellow fever vaccine. The CDR3 protein is CASSQEFRTGGDGYTF. The nucleotide sequence is given as TGTGCCAGCAGCCAAGAGTTTCGGACAGGAGGGGATGGCTACACCTTC.